This entry describes one TCR beta chain. It was the library that attached unique molecular identifiers to individual cDNA molecules. TCRdb recomputed calls from the 5' RACE reads with MiXCR, one row per CDR3 protein. This sample carries about 140,000 distinct CDR3 sequences, around 4% of them seen once, and the ten largest clones take over 1.3%. Total RNA was extracted from unfractionated whole blood. The entry originates in a study of human T cells and chemical hapten exposure. On the study more broadly: Small differences in pooled library volume mainly drove the variation in TCR yields per sample.

V was cut by 3 bases and J by 1 base, with 12 bases left in between. The CDR3 contains 14 residues. Germline V lookup: CDR1 SQVTM, CDR2 ANQGSEA. This TCR was sampled from a female donor in good health. This chain links TRBV29-1 with TRBJ1-1; possibly TRBD1 for D (6 bases). The CDR3 DNA follows: TGCAGCGTTGACAGCGGGGGCAAGAACACTGAAGCTTTCTTT. It codes for CSVDSGGKNTEAFF. Supplemented by reference TRBV29-1 and TRBJ1-1, the full variable domain reads SAVISQKPSRDICQRGTSLTIQCQVDSQVTMMFWYRQQPGQSLTLIATANQGSEATYESGFVIDKFPISRPNLTFSTLTVSNMSPEDSSIYLCSVDSGGKNTEAFFGQGTRLTVV.